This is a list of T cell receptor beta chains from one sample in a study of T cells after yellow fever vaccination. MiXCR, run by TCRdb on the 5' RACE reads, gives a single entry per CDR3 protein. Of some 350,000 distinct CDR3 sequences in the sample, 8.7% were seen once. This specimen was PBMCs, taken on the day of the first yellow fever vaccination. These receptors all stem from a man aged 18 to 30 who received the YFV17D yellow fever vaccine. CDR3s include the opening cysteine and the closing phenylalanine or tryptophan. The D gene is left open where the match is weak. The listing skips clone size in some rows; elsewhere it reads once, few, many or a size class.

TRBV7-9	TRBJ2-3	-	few	CASSLWKGTDTQYF	TGTGCCAGCAGCTTATGGAAGGGAACAGATACGCAGTATTTT
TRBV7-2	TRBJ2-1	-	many	CASSRDTYNEQFF	TGTGCCAGCAGCAGGGACACCTACAATGAGCAGTTCTTC
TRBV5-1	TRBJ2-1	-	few	CASSLGSVGNDEQFF	TGCGCCAGCAGCTTGGGTTCGGTCGGGAACGATGAGCAGTTCTTC
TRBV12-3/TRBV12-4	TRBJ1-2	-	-	CASSLSPLTDGYTF	TGTGCCAGCAGTTTATCACCGTTAACCGATGGCTACACCTTC
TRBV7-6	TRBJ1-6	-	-	CASSLARDNSPLHF	TGTGCCAGCAGCTTAGCCAGGGACAATTCACCCCTCCACTTT
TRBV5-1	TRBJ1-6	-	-	CASSLVPLEPLHF	TGCGCCAGCAGCTTGGTTCCGTTGGAGCCCCTCCACTTT
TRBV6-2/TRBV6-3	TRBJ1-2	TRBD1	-	CASSYQDRVGGYTF	TGTGCCAGCAGTTACCAGGACAGGGTAGGCGGCTACACCTTC
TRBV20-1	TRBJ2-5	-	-	CSASQGTGGLGTQYF	TGCAGTGCTAGCCAGGGGACTGGGGGGCTTGGGACCCAGTACTTC
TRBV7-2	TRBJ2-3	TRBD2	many	CASSPGLAADTQYF	TGTGCCAGCAGTCCTGGACTAGCGGCAGATACGCAGTATTTT
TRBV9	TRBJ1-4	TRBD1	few	CASSLTTGVEEKLFF	TGTGCCAGCAGCTTAACGACAGGGGTGGAGGAAAAACTGTTTTTT
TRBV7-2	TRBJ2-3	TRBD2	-	CASSLEGLAENTQYF	TGTGCCAGCAGCTTAGAGGGACTAGCGGAGAATACGCAGTATTTT
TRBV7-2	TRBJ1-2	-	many	CAESRTANYGYTF	TGTGCCGAGTCCAGGACAGCTAACTATGGCTACACCTTC
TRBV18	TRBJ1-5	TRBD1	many	CASSPRTGALNQPQHF	TGTGCCAGCTCACCGAGGACAGGGGCCCTGAATCAGCCCCAGCATTTT
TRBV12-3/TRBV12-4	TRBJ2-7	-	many	CASTWDASIYEQYF	TGTGCCAGCACCTGGGACGCCTCGATCTACGAGCAGTACTTC
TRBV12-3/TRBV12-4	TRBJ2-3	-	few	CASIQLGTDTQYF	TGTGCCAGCATCCAATTGGGGACAGATACGCAGTATTTT
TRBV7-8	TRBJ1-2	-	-	CTSSLVGGPSRGGYTF	TGTACCAGCAGCTTAGTGGGAGGACCTTCCCGCGGTGGCTACACCTTC
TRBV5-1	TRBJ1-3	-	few	CASTIDSTSGNTIYF	TGCGCCAGCACAATTGACAGTACCTCTGGAAACACCATATATTTT
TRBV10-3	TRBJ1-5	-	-	CAISVVASNQPQHF	TGTGCCATCAGTGTTGTTGCCAGCAATCAGCCCCAGCATTTT
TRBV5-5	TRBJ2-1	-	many	CASSLVEDSYNEQFF	TGTGCCAGCAGCTTGGTCGAGGACAGTTACAATGAGCAGTTCTTC
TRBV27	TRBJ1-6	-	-	CASSGLLGYSPLHF	TGTGCCAGCAGTGGACTTTTAGGGTACTCACCCCTCCACTTT
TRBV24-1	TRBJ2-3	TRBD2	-	CATQRGGVDTQYF	TGTGCCACGCAGCGGGGGGGGGTCGATACGCAGTATTTT
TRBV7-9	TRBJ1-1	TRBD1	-	CASSRTGANTEAFF	TGTGCCAGCAGCCGGACAGGGGCAAACACTGAAGCTTTCTTT
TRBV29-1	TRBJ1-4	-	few	CSGSQAGSEKLFF	TGCAGCGGTTCTCAGGCAGGCAGCGAAAAACTGTTTTTT
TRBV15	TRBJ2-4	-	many	CATSRGHFGRDIQYF	TGTGCCACCAGCAGAGGTCACTTCGGACGGGACATTCAGTACTTC
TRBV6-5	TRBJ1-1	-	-	CASSYGGAPITEAFF	TGTGCCAGCAGTTACGGGGGGGCGCCGATCACTGAAGCTTTCTTT
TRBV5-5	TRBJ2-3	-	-	CASSVTYLGFTDTQYF	TGTGCCAGCAGCGTGACTTACCTAGGGTTCACAGATACGCAGTATTTT
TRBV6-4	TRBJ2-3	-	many	CASSEGSTDTQYF	TGTGCCAGCAGTGAGGGGAGCACAGATACGCAGTATTTT
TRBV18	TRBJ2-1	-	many	CASSPPQNNEQFF	TGTGCCAGCTCACCACCCCAGAACAATGAGCAGTTCTTC
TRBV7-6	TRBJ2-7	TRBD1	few	CASSFGQGIYEQYF	TGTGCCAGCAGCTTTGGACAGGGGATCTACGAGCAGTACTTC
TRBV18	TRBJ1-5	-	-	CASSERIGAGSNQPQHF	TGTGCCAGCTCAGAACGGATAGGGGCGGGGAGCAATCAGCCCCAGCATTTT
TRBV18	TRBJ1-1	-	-	CASSRLGNTEAFF	TGTGCCAGCTCAAGGTTGGGGAACACTGAAGCTTTCTTT
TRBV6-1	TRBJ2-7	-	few	CASRLRAGAYEQYF	TGTGCCAGCAGACTCCGGGCGGGGGCTTACGAGCAGTACTTC
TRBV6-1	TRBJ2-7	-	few	CASSPQGTAYEQYF	TGTGCCAGCAGTCCTCAGGGTACCGCCTACGAGCAGTACTTC
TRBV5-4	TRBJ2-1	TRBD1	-	CASSLGGPTGNNEQFF	TGTGCCAGCAGCTTGGGGGGACCGACAGGGAATAATGAGCAGTTCTTC
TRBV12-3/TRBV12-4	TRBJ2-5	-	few	CASSPGRGAETQYF	TGTGCCAGCTCTCCGGGGCGCGGGGCAGAGACCCAGTACTTC
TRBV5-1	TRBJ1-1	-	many	CASSFQGRSGLTEAFF	TGCGCCAGCAGCTTCCAGGGGCGCTCGGGTTTGACTGAAGCTTTCTTT
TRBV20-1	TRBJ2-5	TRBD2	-	CSARDQRGDETQYF	TGCAGTGCTAGAGATCAGCGGGGGGATGAGACCCAGTACTTC
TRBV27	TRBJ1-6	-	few	CATTRGSANSPLHF	TGTGCCACCACCAGGGGATCTGCTAATTCACCCCTCCACTTT
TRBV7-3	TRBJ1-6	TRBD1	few	CASSLGRGGSPLHF	TGTGCCAGCAGCTTAGGCAGGGGGGGTTCACCCCTCCACTTT
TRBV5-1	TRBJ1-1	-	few	CASSPTPGRVTEAFF	TGCGCCAGCAGCCCAACCCCCGGGCGGGTCACTGAAGCTTTCTTT
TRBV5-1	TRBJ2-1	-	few	CASSRDAYNEQFF	TGCGCCAGCAGTCGGGACGCCTACAATGAGCAGTTCTTC
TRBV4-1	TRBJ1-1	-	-	CASSSGTAALRGAEAFF	TGCGCCAGCAGCTCCGGGACTGCGGCTTTACGCGGGGCTGAAGCTTTCTTT
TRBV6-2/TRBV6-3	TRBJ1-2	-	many	CASSSEYGYTF	TGTGCCAGCAGTTCAGAATATGGCTACACCTTC
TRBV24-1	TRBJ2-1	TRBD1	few	CATSDLRTGNEQFF	TGTGCCACCAGTGATTTACGGACAGGGAATGAGCAGTTCTTC
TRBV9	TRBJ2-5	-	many	CASSVYSGTNQETQYF	TGTGCCAGCAGCGTATACTCCGGGACCAACCAAGAGACCCAGTACTTC
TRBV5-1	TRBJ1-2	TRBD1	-	CASGRTGNGYTF	TGCGCCAGCGGGAGGACAGGGAATGGCTACACCTTC
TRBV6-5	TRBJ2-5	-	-	CASSLGGLGGTQYF	TGTGCCAGCAGTTTGGGAGGACTCGGGGGAACCCAGTACTTC
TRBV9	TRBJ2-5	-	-	CASSVVAGEETRYF	TGTGCCAGCAGCGTAGTTGCCGGGGAAGAGACCCGGTACTTC
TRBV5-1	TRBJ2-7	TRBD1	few	CASRIGTGGHEQYF	TGCGCCAGCAGGATCGGGACAGGGGGCCACGAGCAGTACTTC
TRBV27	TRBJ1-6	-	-	CASHPGVLGSPLHF	TGTGCCAGCCACCCAGGGGTTTTAGGATCACCCCTCCACTTT
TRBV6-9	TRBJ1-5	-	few	CASSARIQPQHF	TGTGCCAGCAGCGCCCGGATTCAGCCCCAGCATTTT
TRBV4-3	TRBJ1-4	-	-	CASSQEQAGLNEKLFF	TGCGCCAGCAGCCAAGAGCAAGCGGGGCTAAATGAAAAACTGTTTTTT
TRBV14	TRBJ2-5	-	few	CASILSHGGRETQYF	TGTGCCAGCATTCTATCTCATGGCGGTCGGGAGACCCAGTACTTC
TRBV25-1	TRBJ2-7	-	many	CASSDPEGAREQYF	TGTGCCAGCAGTGATCCGGAGGGGGCCCGTGAGCAGTACTTC